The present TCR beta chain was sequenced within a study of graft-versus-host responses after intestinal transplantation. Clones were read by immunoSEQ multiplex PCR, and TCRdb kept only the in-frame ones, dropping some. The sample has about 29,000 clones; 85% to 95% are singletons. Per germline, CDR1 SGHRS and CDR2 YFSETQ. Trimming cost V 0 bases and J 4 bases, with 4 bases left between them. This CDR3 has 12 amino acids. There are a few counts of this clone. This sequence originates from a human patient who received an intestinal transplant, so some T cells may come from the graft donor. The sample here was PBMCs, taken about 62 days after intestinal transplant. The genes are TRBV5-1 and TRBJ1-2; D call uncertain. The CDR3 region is CASSLGFYGYTF. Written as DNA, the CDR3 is TGCGCCAGCAGCTTGGGGTTCTATGGCTACACCTTC.